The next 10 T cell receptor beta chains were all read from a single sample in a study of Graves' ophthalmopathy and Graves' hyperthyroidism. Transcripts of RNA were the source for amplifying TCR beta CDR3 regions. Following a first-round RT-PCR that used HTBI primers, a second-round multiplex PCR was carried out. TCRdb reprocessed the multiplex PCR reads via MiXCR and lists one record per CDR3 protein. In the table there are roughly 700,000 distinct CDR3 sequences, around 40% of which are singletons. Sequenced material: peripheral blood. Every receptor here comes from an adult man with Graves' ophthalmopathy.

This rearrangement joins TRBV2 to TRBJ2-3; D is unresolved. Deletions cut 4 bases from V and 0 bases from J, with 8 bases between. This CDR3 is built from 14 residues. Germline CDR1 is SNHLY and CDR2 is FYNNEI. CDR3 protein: CASSGVVSTDTQYF. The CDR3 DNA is TGTGCCAGCAGTGGAGTGGTGAGCACAGATACGCAGTATTTT.

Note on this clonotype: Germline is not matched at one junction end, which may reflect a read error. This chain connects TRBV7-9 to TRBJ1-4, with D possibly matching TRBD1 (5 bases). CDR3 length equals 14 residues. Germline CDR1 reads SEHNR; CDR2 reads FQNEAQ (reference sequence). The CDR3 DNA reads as TGCGCCAGCAGCCAACTTCGAGGCAGGGCTAAACTGTTTTTT. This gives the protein CASSQLRGRAKLFF. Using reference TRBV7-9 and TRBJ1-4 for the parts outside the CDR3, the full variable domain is DTGVSQNPRHKITKRGQNVTFRCDPISEHNRLYWYRQTLGQGPEFLTYFQNEAQLEKSRLLSDRFSAERPKGSFSTLEIQRTEQGDSAMYLCASSQLRGRAKLFFGSGTQLSVL.

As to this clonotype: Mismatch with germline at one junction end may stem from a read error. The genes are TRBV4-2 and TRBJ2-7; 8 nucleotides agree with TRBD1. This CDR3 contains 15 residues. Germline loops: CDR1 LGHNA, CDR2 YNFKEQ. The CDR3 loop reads CASGQDEGRGREQYF. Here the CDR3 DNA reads TGTGCCAGCGGCCAAGATGAAGGCAGGGGGCGCGAGCAGTACTTC.

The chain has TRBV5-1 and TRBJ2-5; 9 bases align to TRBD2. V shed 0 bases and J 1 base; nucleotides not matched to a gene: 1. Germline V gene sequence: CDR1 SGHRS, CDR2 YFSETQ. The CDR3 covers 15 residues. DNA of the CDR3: TGCGCCAGCAGCTTGGCTAGCGGGGTCCAAGAGACCCAGTACTTC. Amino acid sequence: CASSLASGVQETQYF.

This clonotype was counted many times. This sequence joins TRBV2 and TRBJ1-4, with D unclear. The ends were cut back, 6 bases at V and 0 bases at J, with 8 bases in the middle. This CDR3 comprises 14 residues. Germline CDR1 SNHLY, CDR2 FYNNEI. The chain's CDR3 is CASRSGSTNEKLFF. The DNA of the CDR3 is TGTGCCAGCAGATCAGGTTCAACTAATGAAAAACTGTTTTTT.

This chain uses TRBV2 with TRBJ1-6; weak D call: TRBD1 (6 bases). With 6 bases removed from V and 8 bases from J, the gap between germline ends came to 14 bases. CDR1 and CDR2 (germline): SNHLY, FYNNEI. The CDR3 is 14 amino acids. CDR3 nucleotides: TGTGCCAGCAGAAAGGACAGTTCTTATTCACCCCTCCACTTT. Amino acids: CASRKDSSYSPLHF.

CDR3 sequence (DNA): TGTGCCACTGGGACAGGGACTGAAGCTTTCTTT. Amino acid sequence: CATGTGTEAFF. The chain combines TRBV10-3 with TRBJ1-1; TRBD1 matches 9 bases. Germline lookup yields CDR1 ENHRY and CDR2 SYGVKD. With V trimmed by 10 bases and J by 5 bases, 2 bases remained unmatched. This CDR3 has 11 amino acids.

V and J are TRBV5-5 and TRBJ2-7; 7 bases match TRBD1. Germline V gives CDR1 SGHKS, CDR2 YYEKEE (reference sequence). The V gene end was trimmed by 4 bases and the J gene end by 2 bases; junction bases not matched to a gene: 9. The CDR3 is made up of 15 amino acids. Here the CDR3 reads CASSPRTGPTYEQYF. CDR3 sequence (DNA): TGTGCCAGCAGCCCGAGGACAGGCCCAACCTACGAGCAGTACTTC.

CDR3 coding DNA: TGTGCCAGCAGTGAAGACAGGGAGAGTGGTCAGCCCCAGCATTTT. Amino acids: CASSEDRESGQPQHF. The chain combines TRBV2 with TRBJ1-5, with D perhaps matching TRBD1 (6 bases). The CDR3 extends over 15 amino acids. V shed 1 base and J shed 6 bases, with 13 bases lying between them. Looked up from germline, CDR1 is SNHLY and CDR2 is FYNNEI.

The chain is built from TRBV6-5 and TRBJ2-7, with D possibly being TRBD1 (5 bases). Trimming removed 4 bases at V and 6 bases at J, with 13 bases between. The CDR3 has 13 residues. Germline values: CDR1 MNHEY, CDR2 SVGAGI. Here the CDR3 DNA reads TGTGCCAGCAGTTCCGGCGCAGGGATCGAGCAGTACTTC. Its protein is CASSSGAGIEQYF.